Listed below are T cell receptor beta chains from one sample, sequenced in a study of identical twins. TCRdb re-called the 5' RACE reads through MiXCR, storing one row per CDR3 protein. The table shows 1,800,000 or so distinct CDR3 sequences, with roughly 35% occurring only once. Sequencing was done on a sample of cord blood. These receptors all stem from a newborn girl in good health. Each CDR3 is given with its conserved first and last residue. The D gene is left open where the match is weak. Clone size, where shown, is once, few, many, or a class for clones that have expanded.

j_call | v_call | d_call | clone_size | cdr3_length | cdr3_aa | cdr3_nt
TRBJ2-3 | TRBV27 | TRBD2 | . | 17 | CTSSLTPQRGAQNTQYF | TGTACCAGCAGTTTAACTCCCCAGCGGGGGGCACAGAATACGCAGTATTTT
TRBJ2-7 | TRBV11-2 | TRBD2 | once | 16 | CASSLVGTSSTHEQYF | TGTGCCAGCAGCTTAGTCGGGACTAGCTCCACCCATGAGCAGTACTTC
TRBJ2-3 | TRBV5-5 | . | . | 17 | CASSSQGKQDSTDTQYF | TGTGCCAGCAGCTCCCAAGGGAAACAGGATAGCACAGATACGCAGTATTTT
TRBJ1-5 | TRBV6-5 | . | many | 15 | CASSYSRAGNQPQHF | TGTGCCAGCAGTTACTCTCGGGCAGGGAATCAGCCCCAGCATTTT
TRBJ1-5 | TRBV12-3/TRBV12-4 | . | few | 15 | CASSLNWGSNQPQHF | TGTGCCAGCAGTTTAAACTGGGGTAGCAATCAGCCCCAGCATTTT
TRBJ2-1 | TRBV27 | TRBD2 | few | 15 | CASSLSSGGTQGQFF | TGTGCCAGCAGTTTATCAAGCGGGGGGACCCAAGGGCAGTTCTTC
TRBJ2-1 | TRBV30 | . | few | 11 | CAGRYPREQFF | TGTGCCGGACGTTACCCTAGAGAGCAGTTCTTC
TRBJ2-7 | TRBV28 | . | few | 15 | CASSWGSRAVYEQYF | TGTGCCAGCAGTTGGGGGTCGCGGGCGGTCTACGAGCAGTACTTC
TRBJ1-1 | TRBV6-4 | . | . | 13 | CASSPGANAEAFF | TGTGCCAGCAGTCCTGGGGCCAACGCTGAAGCTTTCTTT
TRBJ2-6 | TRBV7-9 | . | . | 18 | CASAEGPATYSGANVLTF | TGTGCCAGCGCGGAGGGGCCAGCCACCTACTCTGGGGCCAACGTCCTGACTTTC
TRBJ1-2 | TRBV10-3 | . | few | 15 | CAISESPQGTYGYTF | TGTGCCATCAGTGAGTCCCCTCAGGGGACCTATGGCTACACCTTC
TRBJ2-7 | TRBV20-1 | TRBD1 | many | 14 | CSARDRTGGYEQYF | TGCAGTGCTAGAGATCGTACAGGGGGCTACGAGCAGTACTTC
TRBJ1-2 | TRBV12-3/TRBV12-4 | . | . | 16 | CASSFSVTVTNYGYTF | TGTGCCAGCAGTTTTTCGGTGACAGTCACTAACTATGGCTACACCTTC
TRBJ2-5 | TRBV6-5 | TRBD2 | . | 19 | CASSYSKGTSGSRYNEQYF | TGTGCCAGCAGTTACTCAAAAGGGACTAGCGGGTCCCGCTACAATGAGCAGTACTTC
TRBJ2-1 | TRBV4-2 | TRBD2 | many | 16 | CASSQDLRGRYNEQFF | TGTGCCAGCAGCCAAGACCTCCGCGGGAGATACAATGAGCAGTTCTTC
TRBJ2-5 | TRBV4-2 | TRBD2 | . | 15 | CATKPAGESRNEQYF | TGTGCCACGAAACCGGCGGGAGAGAGCAGGAATGAGCAGTACTTC
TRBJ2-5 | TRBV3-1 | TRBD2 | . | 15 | CASSSSGLGRETQYF | TGTGCCAGCAGCTCGTCGGGACTAGGACGTGAGACCCAGTACTTC
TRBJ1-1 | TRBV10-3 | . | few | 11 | CAISEGDEAFF | TGTGCCATCAGTGAAGGGGATGAAGCTTTCTTT
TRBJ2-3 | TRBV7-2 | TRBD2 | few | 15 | CASTLAGPSTDTQYF | TGTGCCAGCACCCTAGCGGGACCGAGCACAGATACGCAGTATTTT
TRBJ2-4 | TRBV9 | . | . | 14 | CASSVAAGRGIQYF | TGTGCCAGCAGCGTAGCGGCGGGGCGCGGCATTCAGTACTTC
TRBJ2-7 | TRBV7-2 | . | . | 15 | CASSLVYGVTYEQYF | TGTGCCAGCAGCTTGGTCTATGGGGTAACCTACGAGCAGTACTTC
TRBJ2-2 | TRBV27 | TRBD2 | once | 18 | CASSFRVILAGNTGELFF | TGTGCCAGCAGTTTCCGTGTTATACTAGCGGGAAACACCGGGGAGCTGTTTTTT
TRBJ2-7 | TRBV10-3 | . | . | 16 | CAISESTRDFAYEQYF | TGTGCCATCAGTGAGTCGACCCGGGACTTCGCCTACGAGCAGTACTTC
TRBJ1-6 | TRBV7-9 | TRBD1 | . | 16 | CASSLRLGTGDSPLHF | TGTGCCAGCAGCTTAAGGTTGGGGACAGGGGATTCCCCCCTCCACTTT
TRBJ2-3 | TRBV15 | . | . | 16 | CATSRGGTLPTDTQYF | TGTGCCACCAGCAGAGGCGGGACTCTCCCCACAGATACGCAGTATTTT
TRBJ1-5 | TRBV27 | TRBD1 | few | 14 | CASSRYRGDQPQHF | TGTGCCAGCAGTCGATACAGGGGGGATCAGCCCCAGCATTTT
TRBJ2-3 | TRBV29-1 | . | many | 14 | CSVDSGPLTDTQYF | TGCAGCGTTGACTCCGGGCCCCTCACAGATACGCAGTATTTT
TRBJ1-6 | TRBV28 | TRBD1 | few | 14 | CANSSGQGASPLHF | TGTGCCAACAGTTCGGGACAGGGGGCCTCACCCCTCCACTTT
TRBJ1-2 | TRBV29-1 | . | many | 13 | CSVSFSPNYGYTF | TGCAGCGTTTCCTTTTCCCCTAACTATGGCTACACCTTC
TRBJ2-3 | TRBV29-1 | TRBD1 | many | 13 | CSERDRGPDTQYF | TGCAGCGAACGGGACAGGGGGCCGGATACGCAGTATTTT